The clone carrying this T cell receptor beta chain was seen at least ten times. This specimen belongs to a study of HIV-infected patients and healthy controls. No cell fractionation was done, so the repertoire covers all unsorted peripheral blood T cells. Reverse transcription used around 500 ng RNA and constant-region primers for alpha and beta. Each of the alpha and beta chains got its own library through chain-specific third strand synthesis with indices. One entry per CDR3 protein, called by TCRdb with MiXCR from the 5' RACE reads. The table includes 15,000 or so distinct CDR3 sequences, roughly a tenth detected once. The length of the CDR3 is 15 residues. V was shortened by 1 base and J by 1 base, with 9 bases between the two germline ends. Per germline, CDR1 SGHNT and CDR2 YENEEA.

This clonotype was obtained from an adult in good health. The J gene is TRBJ2-3, the V gene TRBV11-3; a possible D gene is TRBD1 (5 bases). The sample taken for sequencing was blood. The CDR3 bases are TGTGCCAGCAGCTTAGGACAGCCCGGCACAGATACGCAGTATTTT. This codes for CASSLGQPGTDTQYF.